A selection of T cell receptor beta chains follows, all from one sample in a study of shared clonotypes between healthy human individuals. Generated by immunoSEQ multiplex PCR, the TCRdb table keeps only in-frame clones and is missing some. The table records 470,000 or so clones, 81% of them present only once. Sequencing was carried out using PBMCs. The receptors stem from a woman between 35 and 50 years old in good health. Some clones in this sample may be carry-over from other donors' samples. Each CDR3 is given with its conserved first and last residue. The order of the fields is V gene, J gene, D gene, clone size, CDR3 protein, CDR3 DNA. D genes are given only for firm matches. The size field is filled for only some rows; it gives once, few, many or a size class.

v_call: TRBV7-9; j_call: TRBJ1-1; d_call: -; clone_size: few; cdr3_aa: CASSLERTEAFF; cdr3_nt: TGTGCCAGCAGCTTAGAACGAACTGAAGCTTTCTTT
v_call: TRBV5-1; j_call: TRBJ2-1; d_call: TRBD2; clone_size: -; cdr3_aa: CASTRLAGGEQFF; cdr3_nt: TGCGCCAGCACGCGACTAGCGGGAGGAGAGCAGTTCTTC
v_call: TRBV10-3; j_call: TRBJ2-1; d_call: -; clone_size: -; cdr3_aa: CAISSSQGAQKYNEQFF; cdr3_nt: TGTGCCATCAGCTCATCTCAGGGAGCTCAAAAGTACAATGAGCAGTTCTTC
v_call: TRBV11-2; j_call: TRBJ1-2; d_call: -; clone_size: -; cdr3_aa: CASSPDRFSFGYTF; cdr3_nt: TGTGCCAGCAGTCCTGACCGCTTTTCTTTCGGCTACACCTTC
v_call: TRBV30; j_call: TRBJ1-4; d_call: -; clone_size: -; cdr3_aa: CAWAAAHNEKLFF; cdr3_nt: TGTGCCTGGGCGGCAGCTCACAATGAAAAACTGTTTTTT
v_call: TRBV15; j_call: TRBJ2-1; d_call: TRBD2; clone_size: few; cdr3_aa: CATSRTSATNNEQFF; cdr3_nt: TGTGCCACCAGCAGAACTAGCGCGACCAACAATGAGCAGTTCTTC
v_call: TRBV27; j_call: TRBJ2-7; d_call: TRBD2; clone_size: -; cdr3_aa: CASSFSPAGTYEQYF; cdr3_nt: TGTGCCAGCAGTTTCAGCCCAGCGGGGACCTACGAGCAGTACTTC
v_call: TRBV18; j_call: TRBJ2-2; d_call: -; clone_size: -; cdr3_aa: CASSPPLGDTGELFF; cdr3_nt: TGTGCCAGCTCACCACCTCTAGGGGACACCGGGGAGCTGTTTTTT
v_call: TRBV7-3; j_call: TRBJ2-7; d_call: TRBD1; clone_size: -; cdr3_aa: CASSLTGTGSYEQYF; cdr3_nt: TGTGCCAGCAGCTTAACCGGGACAGGGAGTTACGAGCAGTACTTC
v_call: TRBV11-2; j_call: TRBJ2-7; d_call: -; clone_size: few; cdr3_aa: CASSLGRGISRYEQYF; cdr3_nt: TGTGCCAGCAGCTTAGGGAGGGGAATATCCCGGTACGAGCAGTACTTC
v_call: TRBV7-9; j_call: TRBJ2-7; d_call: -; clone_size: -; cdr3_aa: CASSSEGGSYEQYF; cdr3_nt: TGTGCCAGCAGCTCCGAGGGGGGCTCCTACGAGCAGTACTTC
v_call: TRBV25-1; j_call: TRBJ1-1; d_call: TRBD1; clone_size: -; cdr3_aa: CASSVPGGYSEAFF; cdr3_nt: TGTGCCAGCAGTGTACCAGGGGGATATTCTGAAGCTTTCTTT
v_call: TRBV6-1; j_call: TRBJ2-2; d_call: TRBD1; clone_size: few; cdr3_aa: CASSEGRGTGDTGELFF; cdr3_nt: TGTGCCAGCAGTGAAGGTCGGGGGACAGGGGACACCGGGGAGCTGTTTTTT